This TCR delta chain is from a study of gamma-delta chains in newborns, infants, children. Overall study context: Polyclonal expansion of innate γδ T cells after birth follows microbial exposure.

Trimming left V 8 bases short and J 2 bases short, with 17 bases between. Germline V gene lookup returns CDR1 GEAIGNYY and CDR2 EKD. This CDR3 spans 14 amino acids. TCRdb fed the reads into CATT to redo clone calling. The sample carries over 3,500 delta-chain clones, roughly 40% recorded once. This clone rates as medium-sized (0.01 to 0.1%). This clonotype originated in a child who received the measles vaccine. The V and J genes are TRDV2 and TRDJ1; D may be TRDD3 (5 bases). Sequencing used blood. The CDR3 spells CAFRDPGGTDKLIF. Here the CDR3 DNA reads TGTGCCTTCAGGGATCCCGGGGGGACCGATAAACTCATCTTT.